Following are 2 T cell receptor beta chains from one sample sequenced in a study of blood T cell repertoires in COVID-19. Only in-frame clones appear in the TCRdb table, and some are missing; sequencing was by immunoSEQ multiplex PCR. The sample shows about 29,000 clones, around 92% of them seen only once. Sequencing was done on a sample of peripheral blood. The receptors shown here come from a human donor in a cohort sampled during active COVID-19.

This clone was detected only once. The CDR3 reads CSASSGSGGTDTQYF. CDR3 coding DNA: TGCAGTGCTAGTTCGGGCAGCGGGGGCACAGATACGCAGTATTTT. The chain combines TRBV20-1 with TRBJ2-3, with 7 bases identical to TRBD2. This CDR3 spans 15 amino acids. CDR1 is DFQATT, CDR2 SNEGSKA, per germline (reference sequence). The trim removed 3 bases at V and 1 base at J, leaving 7 bases unmatched.

The genes are TRBV29-1 and TRBJ2-1; 7 nucleotides match TRBD2. The ends lost 7 bases at V and 0 bases at J; junction bases unmatched: 6. Germline CDR1 reads SQVTM; CDR2 reads ANQGSEA. This CDR3 has 14 residues. The CDR3 protein is CSGTGTTSYNEQFF. The CDR3 DNA follows: TGCAGCGGTACCGGGACTACCTCCTACAATGAGCAGTTCTTC.